Sample share makes the clone carrying this T cell receptor (delta chain) medium-sized (0.01 to 0.1%). Since a much larger clone is just one base distant, this may be a read error. This specimen includes other DNA sequences encoding the same CDR3. The data are from a study of DNA immune sequencing with unique molecular identifiers. The overall study: Inputs: 100 ng DNA from enriched γδ cells, approximately 1,000 ng from non-enriched PBMCs.

The CDR3 spans 19 residues. Germline assignment: CDR1 GEAIGNYY and CDR2 EKD. Trimming took 0 bases from V and 6 from J; bases not matched to a gene: 18. Genomic DNA underwent 32-plex PCR targeting all 8 TRDV and 4 TRDJ genes. The library had 12-nucleotide UMIs introduced over about 3 barcoding cycles, then a second adapter PCR. TCRdb re-called clones from the multiplex PCR reads via CATT. The repertoire holds approximately 2,100 delta-chain clones, more than 9.5% seen once, with 51% in the top ten. Sequenced material: gamma-delta T cells enriched from blood buffy coat, or unenriched PBMCs (not recorded which). The rearrangement links TRDV2 to TRDJ1, with 10 bases identical to TRDD3. This receptor was taken from a human donor in good health. CDR3 amino acids: CACDTLVVGDTDPRNKLIF. DNA of the CDR3: TGTGCCTGTGACACCCTTGTAGTGGGGGATACTGACCCCAGGAATAAACTCATCTTT.